This T cell receptor (beta chain) was identified in a study of shared clonotypes between healthy human individuals. The CDR3 runs 11 residues. The study ran the assay at deep level. TCRdb keeps only in-frame clones here, not all; method: immunoSEQ multiplex PCR. The profile shows about 520,000 clones, around four fifths of them singletons. Donors included only healthy HIV-negative adults lacking recent acute infections or vaccinations. Each sample came from a Caucasian adult donor living in Nashville, Tennessee. This clonotype was sampled from a woman aged 40 to 50 in good health. Some clones in this sample may be carry-over from other donors' samples. This rearrangement joins TRBV21-1 to TRBJ2-7; TRBD2 is the table's D call, not checked against the DNA. TRBV21-1 is a recognized pseudogene. Sequenced material: PBMCs. The CDR3 loop reads CASRGLYEQYF. The DNA of the CDR3 is TGTGCCAGCAGGGGACTCTACGAGCAGTACTTC.